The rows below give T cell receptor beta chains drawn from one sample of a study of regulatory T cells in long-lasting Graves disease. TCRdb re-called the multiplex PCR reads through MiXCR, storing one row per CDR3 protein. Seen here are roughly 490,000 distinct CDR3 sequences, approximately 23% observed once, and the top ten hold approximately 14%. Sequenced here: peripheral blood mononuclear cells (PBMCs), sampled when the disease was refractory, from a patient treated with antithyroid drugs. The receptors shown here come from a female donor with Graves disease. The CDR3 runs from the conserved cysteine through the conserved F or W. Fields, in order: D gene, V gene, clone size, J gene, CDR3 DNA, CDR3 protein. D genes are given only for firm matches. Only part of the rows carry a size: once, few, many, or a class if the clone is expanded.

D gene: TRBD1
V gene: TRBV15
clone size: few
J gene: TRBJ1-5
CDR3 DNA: TGTGCCACCAGCAGAGGGGGGACAGGGGCCAGCAATCAGCCCCAGCATTTT
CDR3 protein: CATSRGGTGASNQPQHF

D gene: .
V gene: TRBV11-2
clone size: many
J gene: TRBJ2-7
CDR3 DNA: TGTGCCAGCAGCTTACTCCGCGAGCAGTACTTC
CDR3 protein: CASSLLREQYF

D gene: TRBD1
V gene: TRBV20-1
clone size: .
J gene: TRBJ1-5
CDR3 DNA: TGCAGTGCTAGAGTAGGGGGACAGGGAAATCAGCCCCAGCATTTT
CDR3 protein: CSARVGGQGNQPQHF

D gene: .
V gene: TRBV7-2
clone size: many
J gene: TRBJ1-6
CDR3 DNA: TGTGCCAGCAGCTCCGGACAAGGATCAAATTCACCCCTCCACTTT
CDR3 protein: CASSSGQGSNSPLHF

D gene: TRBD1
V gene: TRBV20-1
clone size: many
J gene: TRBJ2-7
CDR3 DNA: TGCAGTGCTAAAGGACAGGGCAGCCAGCAGTACTTC
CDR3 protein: CSAKGQGSQQYF

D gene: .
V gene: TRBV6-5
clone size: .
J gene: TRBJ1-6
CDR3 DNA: TGTGCCAGCAGTTCTGGCAGGGATGGTTCACCCCTCCACTTT
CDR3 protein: CASSSGRDGSPLHF

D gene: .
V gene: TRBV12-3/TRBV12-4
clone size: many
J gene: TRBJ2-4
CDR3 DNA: TGTGCCAGCAGTTTCTCGACAGTCACCAAAAACATTCAGTACTTC
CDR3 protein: CASSFSTVTKNIQYF

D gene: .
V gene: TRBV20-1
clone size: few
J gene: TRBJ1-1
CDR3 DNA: TGCAGTGCTAATCTCCAGGGGATAAACACTGAAGCTTTCTTT
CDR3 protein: CSANLQGINTEAFF

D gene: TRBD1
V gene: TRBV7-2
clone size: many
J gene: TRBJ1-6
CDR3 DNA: TGTGCCAGCAGCCAGGGGGGGGGAGGATCACCCCTCCACTTT
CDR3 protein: CASSQGGGGSPLHF

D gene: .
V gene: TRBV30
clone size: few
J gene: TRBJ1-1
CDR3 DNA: TGTGCCTGGAGTGTCAGCCCGAGGGGGACTGAAGCTTTCTTT
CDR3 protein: CAWSVSPRGTEAFF

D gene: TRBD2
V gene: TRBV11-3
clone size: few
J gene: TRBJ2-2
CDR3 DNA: TGTGCCAGCAGCTTCCCCGCTAGCGGGAGATTCGGCGGGGAGCTGTTTTTT
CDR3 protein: CASSFPASGRFGGELFF

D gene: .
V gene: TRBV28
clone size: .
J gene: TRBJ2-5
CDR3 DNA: TGTGCCAGCCGGTTCGAGATGGCGGGACCCCAAGAGACCCAGTACTTC
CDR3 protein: CASRFEMAGPQETQYF

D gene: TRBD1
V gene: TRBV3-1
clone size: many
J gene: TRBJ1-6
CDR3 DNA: TGTGCCAGCAGCGGACAGGGCGGTAATTCACCCCTCCACTTT
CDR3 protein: CASSGQGGNSPLHF

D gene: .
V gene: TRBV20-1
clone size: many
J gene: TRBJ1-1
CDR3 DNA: TGCAGTGCTAGAGAACCGGGGAGAAGGGACACTGAAGCTTTCTTT
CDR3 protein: CSAREPGRRDTEAFF

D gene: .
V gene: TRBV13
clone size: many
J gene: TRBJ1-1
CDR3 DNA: TGTGCCAGCACGGGGTGGGTGAACACTGAAGCTTTCTTT
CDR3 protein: CASTGWVNTEAFF

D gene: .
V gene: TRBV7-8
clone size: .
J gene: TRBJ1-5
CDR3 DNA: TGTGCCAGCAGCTACTACAGGGATGTCGGCAATCAGCCCCAGCATTTT
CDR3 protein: CASSYYRDVGNQPQHF

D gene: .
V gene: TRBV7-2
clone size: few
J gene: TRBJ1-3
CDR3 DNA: TGTGCCAGCACCTCAGACTCTGGAAACACCATATATTTT
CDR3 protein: CASTSDSGNTIYF

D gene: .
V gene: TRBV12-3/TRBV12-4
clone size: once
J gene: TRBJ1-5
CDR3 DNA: TGTGCCAGCAGTTTAATCGGGGACGGCAATCAGCCCCAGCATTTT
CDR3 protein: CASSLIGDGNQPQHF

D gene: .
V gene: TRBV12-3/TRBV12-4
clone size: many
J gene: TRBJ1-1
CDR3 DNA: TGTGCCAGCAGGTTGACACCGAACACTGAAGCTTTCTTT
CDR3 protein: CASRLTPNTEAFF

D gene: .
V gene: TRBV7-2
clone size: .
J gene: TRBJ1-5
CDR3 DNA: TGTGCCAGCAGCTTAGCCGGACAGACGAAGCAGCCCCAGCATTTT
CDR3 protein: CASSLAGQTKQPQHF

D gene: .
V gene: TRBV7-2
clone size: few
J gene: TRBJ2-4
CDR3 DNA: TGTGCCAGCAGCTTAGCGCGACAGGATTTGAACATTCAGTACTTC
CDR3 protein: CASSLARQDLNIQYF

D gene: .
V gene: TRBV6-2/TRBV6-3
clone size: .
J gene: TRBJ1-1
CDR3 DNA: TGTGCCAGCACTTACGCACCCCTGAACACTGAAGCTTTCTTT
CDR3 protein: CASTYAPLNTEAFF

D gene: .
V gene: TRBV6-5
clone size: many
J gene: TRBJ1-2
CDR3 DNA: TGTGCCAGCAGTTACTCAACGCGGACGCCTAACTATGGCTACACCTTC
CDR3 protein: CASSYSTRTPNYGYTF

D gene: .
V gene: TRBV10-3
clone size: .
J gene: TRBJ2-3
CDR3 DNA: TGTGCCACCCAGTTGGGAGATACGCAGTATTTT
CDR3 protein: CATQLGDTQYF

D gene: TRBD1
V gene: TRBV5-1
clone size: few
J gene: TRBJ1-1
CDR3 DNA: TGCGCCAGCAGCTTTGAGGGGACAGACCTCACTGAAGCTTTCTTT
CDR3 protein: CASSFEGTDLTEAFF

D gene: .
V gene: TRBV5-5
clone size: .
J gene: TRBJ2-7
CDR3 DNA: TGTGCCAGCAGCTTGAGAGGGGGACCCACGTCCTACGAGCAGTACTTC
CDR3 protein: CASSLRGGPTSYEQYF

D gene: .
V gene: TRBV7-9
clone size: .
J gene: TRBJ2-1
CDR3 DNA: TGTGCCAGCAGCCCCCCCGATTTCGATGCGGAGCAGTTCTTC
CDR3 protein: CASSPPDFDAEQFF

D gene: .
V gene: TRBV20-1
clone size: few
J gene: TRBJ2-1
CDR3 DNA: TGCAGTGCTAGAGATTCAGACGGGAGCGTTTACAATGAGCAGTTCTTC
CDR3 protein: CSARDSDGSVYNEQFF

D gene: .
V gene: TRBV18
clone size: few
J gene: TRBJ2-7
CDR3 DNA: TGTGCCAGCTCACTCACCGCCAGGAACTCCTACGAGCAGTACTTC
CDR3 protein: CASSLTARNSYEQYF

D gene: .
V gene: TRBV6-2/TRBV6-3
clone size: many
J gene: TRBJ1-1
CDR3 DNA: TGTGCCAGCAGTTACGGACGAAACACTGAAGCTTTCTTT
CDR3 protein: CASSYGRNTEAFF

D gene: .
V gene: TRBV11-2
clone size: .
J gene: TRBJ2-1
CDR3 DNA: TGTGCCAGCAGCAAGAGTGGGGGGGCCAGCTCCTACAATGAGCAGTTCTTC
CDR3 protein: CASSKSGGASSYNEQFF

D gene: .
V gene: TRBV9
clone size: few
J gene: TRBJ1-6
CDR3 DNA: TGTGCCAGCAGCGTACACCGGGACACCGAACTCCACTTT
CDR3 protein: CASSVHRDTELHF

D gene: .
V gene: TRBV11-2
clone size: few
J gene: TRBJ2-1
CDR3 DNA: TGTGCCAGCAGCCCATCTGGACAGCTAGTTTGGAATGAGCAGTTCTTC
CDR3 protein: CASSPSGQLVWNEQFF

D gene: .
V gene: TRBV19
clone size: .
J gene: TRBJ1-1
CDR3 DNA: TGTGCCAGTAAAAACAAGGCCACTGAAGCTTTCTTT
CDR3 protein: CASKNKATEAFF

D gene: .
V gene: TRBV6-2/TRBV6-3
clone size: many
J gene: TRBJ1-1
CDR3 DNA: TGTGCCAGCAGTTTCAGCCAGAACACTGAAGCTTTCTTT
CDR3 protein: CASSFSQNTEAFF

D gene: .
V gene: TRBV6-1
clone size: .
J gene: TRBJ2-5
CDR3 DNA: TGTGCCAGCAAAGGAGCGCAAGAGACCCAGTACTTC
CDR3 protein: CASKGAQETQYF

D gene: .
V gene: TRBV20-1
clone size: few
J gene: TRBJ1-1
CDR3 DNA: TGCAGTGCGAGAACACCTGAAGCTTTCTTT
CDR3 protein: CSARTPEAFF

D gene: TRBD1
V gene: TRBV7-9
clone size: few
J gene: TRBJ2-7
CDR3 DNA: TGTGCCAGCAGCCCACCTAGACAGGGAAGGTACGAGCAGTACTTC
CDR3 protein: CASSPPRQGRYEQYF

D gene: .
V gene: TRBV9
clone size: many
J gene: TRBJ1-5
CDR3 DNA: TGTGCCAGCAGTTCAGATTGGGATCAGCCCCAGCATTTT
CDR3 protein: CASSSDWDQPQHF

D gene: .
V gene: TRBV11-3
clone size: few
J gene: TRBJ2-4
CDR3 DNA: TGTGCCAGCAGCCCGGTTGTCATACAGAACATTCAGTACTTC
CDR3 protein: CASSPVVIQNIQYF

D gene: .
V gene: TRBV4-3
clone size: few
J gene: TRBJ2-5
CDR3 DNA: TGTGCCAGCAGCCAAGAACAGGGTGAAGAGACCCAGTACTTC
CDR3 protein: CASSQEQGEETQYF

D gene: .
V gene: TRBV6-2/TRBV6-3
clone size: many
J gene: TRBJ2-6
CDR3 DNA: TGTGCCAGCATTTCGCTCCAAAAACCACAAGCCCGCGGGGCCAACGTCCTGACTTTC
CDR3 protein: CASISLQKPQARGANVLTF